This TCR beta chain was sequenced for a study of T cells in Graves' hyperthyroidism and ophthalmopathy. This clonotype was recorded a few times. There were TCR beta CDR3 regions amplified from RNA transcripts. During a first-round RT-PCR of the TCR CDR3, the HTBI primer set was used. TCRdb analysed the multiplex PCR reads with MiXCR anew, one entry per CDR3 protein. Of hundreds of thousands of distinct CDR3 sequences detected, 18% appear once; the ten largest clones hold over 15%. Extraction of PBMCs used under 13 ml of fresh peripheral blood. The CDR3 covers 14 residues. Trimming shortened V by 6 bases and J by 1 base, and 12 bases separated the two germline ends. In germline, CDR1 is LNHDA, CDR2 SQIVND (reference sequence).

The sequencing sample was made of blood. The genes are TRBV19 and TRBJ1-1, with D possibly matching TRBD1 (6 bases). The sequence was obtained from a woman in her fifties or sixties with Graves' hyperthyroidism that later progressed to Graves' ophthalmopathy. CDR3 DNA sequence: TGTGCCAGTAGGTCCGGGACAACGAACACTGAAGCTTTCTTT. Its protein is CASRSGTTNTEAFF.